Sequencing of this TCR beta chain was carried out in a study of cytomegalovirus exposure and HLA in healthy donors. Overall study results and limits: Researchers had no immune exposure information except CMV serostatus available.

Vbeta (60) and Jbeta (13) primers were used in the PCR. The method was immunoSEQ multiplex PCR; TCRdb's version includes in-frame clones alone and lacks a portion of them. The table lists roughly 190,000 clones. Germline-derived CDR1 and CDR2 are MDHEN and SYDVKM. V dropped 9 bases and J dropped 3; count of bases not matched to a gene: 9. The length of the CDR3 is 16 residues. To note about this clone: Its antigen remains unidentified.

This chain uses TRBV28 with TRBJ2-3; 13 bases map to TRBD2. This clonotype originated in a woman between 18 and 29 years old in good health and CMV-seropositive. The sequenced sample consisted of PBMCs. The chain's CDR3 is CASMGTSGIITDTQYF. CDR3 nucleotides: TGTGCCAGTATGGGGACTAGCGGGATTATAACAGATACGCAGTATTTT.